The 23 T cell receptor beta chains given below trace back to one sample, sequenced in a study of T cell repertoires in cytomegalovirus infection. One entry per CDR3 protein results from TCRdb running MiXCR on the reads. The table records some 920,000 distinct CDR3 sequences, less than 35% of them present only once. These TCRs' antigens remain unknown. The source material was cultured CD8+ T cells from PBMCs, sampled from culture after CMV antigen stimulation. These receptors were obtained from a human donor in good health (CMV status not recorded). Some clones in this sample may be carry-over from other donors' samples.

The J gene is TRBJ2-5, the V gene TRBV7-6; 12 nucleotides agree with TRBD1. Germline assignment: CDR1 SGHVS and CDR2 FNYEAQ. V shed 3 bases, J shed 5 bases, and the junction held 13 bases outside the gene matches. The CDR3 is 18 residues long. The CDR3 DNA follows: TGTGCCAGCAGCTTTGGCGCCAAGGGGGACAGGGGGCTTGAGACCCAGTACTTC. It encodes CASSFGAKGDRGLETQYF.

The sample holds a few counts of this clonotype. The chain joins TRBV7-9 to TRBJ1-2; D ambiguous. The length of the CDR3 is 13 residues. Trimming took 1 base from V and 6 from J, leaving 9 bases between them. The germline V gene has CDR1 SEHNR and CDR2 FQNEAQ (reference sequence). The CDR3 loop is CASSLGVGNGYTF. The DNA of the CDR3 is TGTGCCAGCAGCTTAGGAGTCGGGAATGGCTACACCTTC.

The V call is TRBV23-1, the J call TRBJ1-1, with 7 nucleotides matching TRBD1. TRBV23-1 qualifies as an ORF whose function is uncertain. CDR3 length equals 18 residues. V lost 2 bases and J lost 0; bases outside the gene matches: 12. The DNA for the CDR3 is TGCGCCAGCAGTCAAGGGACAGCTAGCCCTCCCATGAACACTGAAGCTTTCTTT. This translates into CASSQGTASPPMNTEAFF.

This chain joins TRBV4-1 and TRBJ2-5; D gene unclear. V was pared by 5 bases and J by 0 bases, with 13 bases between. CDR1 MGHRA and CDR2 YSYEKL come from the germline V gene. The CDR3 contains 15 residues. In DNA, the CDR3 is TGCGCCAGCAGCACCCAGGACGGATACCAAGAGACCCAGTACTTC. It yields the protein CASSTQDGYQETQYF.

In its sample, this clonotype was seen a few times. This rearrangement joins TRBV12-3 or TRBV12-4 to TRBJ1-5; D gene unclear. Trimming cost V 5 bases and J 3 bases, with 14 bases left between them. This CDR3 spans 15 amino acids. CDR3 residues: CASSPLGGNNQPQHF. For the CDR3, the DNA is TGTGCCAGCAGTCCCCTGGGAGGGAACAATCAGCCCCAGCATTTT.

The rearrangement joins TRBV13 to TRBJ2-2; 10 bases are shared with TRBD1. V was clipped by 7 bases and J by 0 bases; unmatched bases: 5. Germline CDR1 and CDR2: PRHDT and FYEKMQ (reference sequence). CDR3 length: 16 amino acids. In DNA, the CDR3 is TGTGCCAGCACCGAGACAGGGGGCCCGAACACCGGGGAGCTGTTTTTT. Its translation is CASTETGGPNTGELFF.

The V call is TRBV27, the J call TRBJ1-6; D possibly corresponds to TRBD1 (5 bases). The germline gives CDR1 MNHEY, CDR2 SMNVEV (reference sequence). The CDR3 contains 17 residues. Trimming cost V 0 bases and J 1 base, with 10 bases left between them. CDR3 nucleotides: TGTGCCAGCAGTTTATCAGGGGAATGGTCCTATAATTCACCCCTCCACTTT. This gives the protein CASSLSGEWSYNSPLHF.

This clonotype was detected only a few times. The chain employs TRBV7-8 and TRBJ1-1, with 7 positions matching TRBD1. This CDR3 spans 15 amino acids. V lost 3 bases to trimming and J lost 3 bases; unmatched junction nucleotides: 7. CDR1 is SGHVS and CDR2 is FQNEAQ in the germline V gene. CDR3 in amino acids: CASSFFGTDHTEAFF. The DNA of the CDR3 is TGTGCCAGCAGCTTCTTCGGGACAGATCACACTGAAGCTTTCTTT.

The chain has TRBV7-9 and TRBJ1-2, with D perhaps matching TRBD1 (6 bases). Between the trimmed V and J ends, which lost 4 bases and 4 bases, there was a span of 13 bases. CDR1 and CDR2 from the germline V gene are SEHNR and FQNEAQ (reference sequence). CDR3 length: 14 amino acids. The CDR3 DNA follows: TGTGCCAGCAGCTCTGGGGGGGGGCTCTATGGCTACACCTTC. Its protein is CASSSGGGLYGYTF.

This clonotype was counted ten times or more. The V and J genes are TRBV4-2 and TRBJ2-7; 7 nucleotides match TRBD2. The V segment lost 0 bases and the J segment 7 bases; nucleotides outside the gene matches: 9. The CDR3 is 15 amino acids. CDR1 is LGHNA, CDR2 YNFKEQ, per germline. The CDR3 here is CASSQDLGLSSEQYF. The CDR3 DNA sequence: TGTGCCAGCAGCCAAGATCTGGGACTATCGTCTGAGCAGTACTTC.

J is TRBJ2-7 and V is TRBV5-4, with 8 bases matching TRBD2. This CDR3 is 13 amino acids long. J was trimmed by 5 bases and V by 4 bases; bases with no gene match: 5. Germline-derived CDR1 and CDR2 are SGHNT and YYREEE (reference sequence). CDR3 coding DNA: TGTGCCAGCAGCCTGGGACTAGGGGACGAGCAGTACGTC. Encoded protein: CASSLGLGDEQYV.

This chain uses TRBV29-1 with TRBJ2-1; unclear D gene. Trimming left V 2 bases short and J 9 bases short, with 2 bases between. Germline V CDR1 and CDR2: SQVTM, ANQGSEA. The CDR3 consists of 9 residues. The CDR3, as DNA: TGCAGCGTTGAATCTGAGCAGTTCTTC. As protein: CSVESEQFF.

Only a few counts were recorded for this clonotype. CDR3 loop: CASNPMGIGTDTQYF. The CDR3 region has the DNA TGTGCCAGCAATCCGATGGGGATTGGCACAGATACGCAGTATTTT. The genes are TRBV12-3 or TRBV12-4 and TRBJ2-3; no clear D. The CDR3 runs 15 residues. V lost 7 bases to trimming and J lost 1 base, with 15 bases between them.

This clonotype was recorded once. This may arise from a read error, as a much more abundant clone is one base away. The genes are TRBV28 and TRBJ1-1; D is uncertain. This CDR3 has 15 residues. The V and J ends lost 4 bases and 0 bases respectively, with 12 bases between them. Germline V gene data show CDR1 as MDHEN and CDR2 as SYDVKM. The CDR3 region is CASSSPGKVNTEAFF. CDR3 bases: TGTGCCAGCAGTTCTCCGGGGAAGGTGAACACTGAAGCTTTCTTT. Full variable domain (rest looked up from reference TRBV28 and TRBJ1-1): DVKVTQSSRYLVKRTGEKVFLECVQDMDHENMFWYRQDPGLGLRLIYFSYDVKMKEKGDIPEGYSVSREKKERFSLILESASTNQTSMYLCASSSPGKVNTEAFFGQGTRLTVV.

The table lists this clonotype with many counts. This sequence joins TRBV7-9 and TRBJ1-1; D remains unclear. CDR1 is SEHNR, CDR2 FQNEAQ, per germline (reference sequence). The CDR3 is 10 residues long. The V end lost 2 bases, the J end lost 6 bases, and 1 base lay between the germline ends. CDR3 nucleotides: TGTGCCAGCAGCTTATCTGAAGCTTTCTTT. Its protein is CASSLSEAFF.

This clonotype was detected many times. The rearrangement joins TRBV7-6 to TRBJ1-1; D may be TRBD1 (5 bases). The CDR3 runs 15 residues. In germline, CDR1 is SGHVS, CDR2 FNYEAQ. The ends were cut back, 6 bases at V and 1 base at J, with 15 bases in the middle. This chain's CDR3 is CASRGGPTANTEAFF. CDR3 in DNA: TGTGCCAGCAGGGGGGGACCGACAGCGAACACTGAAGCTTTCTTT.

The genes are TRBV25-1 and TRBJ2-3; 7 positions match TRBD2. V shed 1 base, J shed 5 bases, and the junction held 3 bases outside the gene matches. Germline V gene sequence: CDR1 MGHDK, CDR2 SYGVNS. CDR3 length: 14 residues. The CDR3 coding sequence is TGTGCCAGCAGTGAATGGGGGGGTAAAGATACGCAGTATTTT. It yields the protein CASSEWGGKDTQYF.

This clonotype was seen once. This chain connects TRBV29-1 to TRBJ2-7; a possible D gene is TRBD1 (6 bases). V was clipped by 5 bases and J by 4 bases, with 12 bases between them. Germline lookup yields CDR1 SQVTM and CDR2 ANQGSEA. The CDR3 loop spans 12 amino acids. The CDR3 reads CSVLGGRYEQYF. In DNA, the CDR3 is TGCAGCGTTCTAGGGGGTCGGTACGAGCAGTACTTC.

This clonotype has ten or more counts. The genes are TRBV7-9 and TRBJ2-7; TRBD1 matches 11 bases. The germline V gene encodes CDR1 SEHNR and CDR2 FQNEAQ (reference sequence). Trimming cost V 4 bases and J 2 bases; bases outside gene matches: 4. The CDR3 length is 15 residues. The CDR3 protein is CASSSPGQGAYEQYF. Here the CDR3 DNA reads TGTGCCAGCAGCTCTCCGGGACAGGGGGCCTACGAGCAGTACTTC. Supplemented by reference TRBV7-9 and TRBJ2-7, the full variable domain reads DTGVSQNPRHKITKRGQNVTFRCDPISEHNRLYWYRQTLGQGPEFLTYFQNEAQLEKSRLLSDRFSAERPKGSFSTLEIQRTEQGDSAMYLCASSSPGQGAYEQYFGPGTRLTVT.

The table lists this clonotype with a few counts. The chain joins TRBV5-1 to TRBJ2-7, with D unresolved. V lost 3 bases and J lost 0, with 10 bases in between. CDR3 length equals 14 residues. Germline V lookup: CDR1 SGHRS, CDR2 YFSETQ. CDR3 residues: CASSSRPHSYEQYV. The CDR3 bases are TGCGCCAGCAGCTCCCGACCTCACTCCTACGAGCAGTACGTC.

The chain combines TRBV27 with TRBJ1-2, with TRBD1 matching 7 bases. V dropped 8 bases and J dropped 2; count of bases not matched to a gene: 5. The CDR3 spans 13 residues. Germline CDR1 is MNHEY and CDR2 is SMNVEV (reference sequence). The CDR3 is CASSGDRNYGYTF. DNA for the CDR3: TGTGCCAGCTCTGGGGACAGAAACTATGGCTACACCTTC.

This clonotype showed up many times. The chain is built from TRBV7-8 and TRBJ2-6; TRBD1 might be the D (6 bases). Germline lookup yields CDR1 SGHVS and CDR2 FQNEAQ. V was clipped by 4 bases and J by 9 bases, with 16 bases between them. CDR3 length: 15 residues. CDR3 sequence reads: CASSSRQAEGNVLTF. In DNA, the CDR3 is TGTGCCAGCAGCTCCAGACAGGCTGAGGGCAACGTCCTGACTTTC.

This clonotype appeared a few times. The chain carries TRBV11-2 and TRBJ2-1; TRBD1 is a possible D gene (6 bases). Germline loops: CDR1 SGHAT, CDR2 FQNNGV. The V gene lost 11 bases and the J gene lost 7 bases, with 12 bases spanning the gap. The CDR3 extends over 11 amino acids. DNA of the CDR3: TGTGCCGGAAAGAGGGGGAATGAGCAGTTCTTC. Translation: CAGKRGNEQFF.